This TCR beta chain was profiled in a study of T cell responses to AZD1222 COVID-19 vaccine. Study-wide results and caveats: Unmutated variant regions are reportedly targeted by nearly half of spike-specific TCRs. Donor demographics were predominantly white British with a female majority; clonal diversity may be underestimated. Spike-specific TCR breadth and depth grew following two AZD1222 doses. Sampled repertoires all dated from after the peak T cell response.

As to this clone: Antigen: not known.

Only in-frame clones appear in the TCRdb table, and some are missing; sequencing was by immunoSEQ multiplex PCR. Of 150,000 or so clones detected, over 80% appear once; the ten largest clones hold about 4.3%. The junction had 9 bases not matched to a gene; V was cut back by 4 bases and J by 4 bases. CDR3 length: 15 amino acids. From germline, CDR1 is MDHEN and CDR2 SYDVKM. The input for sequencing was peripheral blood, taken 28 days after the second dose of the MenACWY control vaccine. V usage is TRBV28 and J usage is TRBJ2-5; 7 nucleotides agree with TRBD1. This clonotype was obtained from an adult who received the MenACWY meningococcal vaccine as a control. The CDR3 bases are TGTGCCAGCAGTTGGGAATCGGACAGGATAGAGACCCAGTACTTC. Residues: CASSWESDRIETQYF.